This is a list of T cell receptor beta chains from one sample in a study of technical replicates of blood from a few donors. Sequencing was performed with immunoSEQ multiplex PCR; in TCRdb, only in-frame clones are kept and a portion is missing. Among 84,000 or so clones listed, 90% to 95% were seen once. Input material: T cells isolated from PBMCs. These receptors were obtained from a human donor in good health. Both conserved end residues are part of each CDR3. A D gene is named only where the DNA matches it firmly. Clone sizes are given selectively: once, few, many, or a class where the clone is expanded.

d_call j_call clone_size v_call cdr3_aa cdr3_nt
- TRBJ1-4 - TRBV10-3 CAISDDRLNEKLFF TGTGCCATCAGTGACGACAGGTTAAATGAAAAACTGTTTTTT
TRBD1 TRBJ1-5 - TRBV27 CAREGRGSNQPQHF TGTGCCAGGGAGGGCAGGGGGAGCAATCAGCCCCAGCATTTT
- TRBJ2-3 - TRBV9 CASSVVKDTQYF TGTGCCAGCAGCGTAGTTAAAGATACGCAGTATTTT
- TRBJ2-5 - TRBV25-1 CASSELQGGTQYF TGTGCCAGCAGTGAACTGCAGGGTGGGACCCAGTACTTC
TRBD1 TRBJ1-6 - TRBV7-9 CASSVPRGPPKF TGTGCCAGCAGCGTACCAAGGGGGCCCCCAAAATTT
TRBD2 TRBJ2-1 - TRBV5-4 CASSLRLLAGEDEQFF TGTGCCAGCAGCTTGAGGTTACTAGCGGGTGAGGATGAGCAGTTCTTC
TRBD2 TRBJ2-2 - TRBV27 CASRPSGNTGELFF TGTGCCAGCAGGCCTAGCGGGAACACCGGGGAGCTGTTTTTT
- TRBJ2-3 - TRBV19 CASSGGALTDTQYF TGTGCCAGTAGCGGCGGGGCACTGACAGATACGCAGTATTTT
TRBD2 TRBJ2-3 - TRBV9 CASSGRLAVVTDTQYF TGTGCCAGCAGCGGCCGACTAGCCGTAGTGACAGATACGCAGTATTTT
- TRBJ1-2 - TRBV6-1 CASSESAANYGYTF TGTGCCAGCAGTGAATCGGCAGCGAACTATGGCTACACCTTC
TRBD1 TRBJ1-4 - TRBV27 CASSLFLWDRYSATNEKLFF TGTGCCAGCAGTTTATTTTTATGGGACAGGTATTCGGCAACTAATGAAAAACTGTTTTTT
- TRBJ2-7 - TRBV5-6 CASSLDGRISYEQYF TGTGCCAGCAGCTTGGATGGGAGGATCTCCTACGAGCAGTACTTC
- TRBJ2-7 - TRBV10-3 CAINDMSYEQYF TGTGCCATCAACGACATGTCCTACGAGCAGTACTTC
TRBD2 TRBJ2-7 - TRBV4-1 CASSQGLAGSHEQYF TGCGCCAGCAGCCAGGGACTAGCGGGAAGTCACGAGCAGTACTTC
- TRBJ2-7 - TRBV10-3 CAISEEDNYEQYF TGTGCCATCAGTGAGGAGGACAACTACGAGCAGTACTTC
TRBD1 TRBJ2-2 - TRBV5-1 CASSLGRQGVTGELFF TGCGCCAGCAGCTTGGGAAGACAGGGTGTCACCGGGGAGCTGTTTTTT
- TRBJ2-2 - TRBV10-1 CASSPRFTGELFF TGCGCCAGCAGTCCCAGGTTCACCGGGGAGCTGTTTTTT
- TRBJ2-2 - TRBV5-4 CASRSGTGELFF TGTGCCAGCAGGTCGGGCACCGGGGAGCTGTTTTTT
- TRBJ2-1 - TRBV7-2 CASSLGSVNEQFF TGTGCCAGCAGCTTAGGGAGCGTAAATGAGCAGTTCTTC
TRBD2 TRBJ2-1 - TRBV7-3 CASSSGLAPHEQFF TGTGCCAGCAGCTCCGGACTAGCGCCCCATGAGCAGTTCTTC
- TRBJ1-2 - TRBV28 CASNEGRQTYGYTF TGTGCCAGCAATGAGGGCAGACAAACCTATGGCTACACCTTC
TRBD1 TRBJ1-2 - TRBV27 CASSTLTGLLNYGYTF TGTGCCAGCAGTACCCTGACAGGGTTGTTGAACTATGGCTACACCTTC
- TRBJ2-7 - TRBV28 CASSLRGRGCEQYF TGTGCCAGCAGTTTAAGAGGGAGGGGGTGCGAGCAGTACTTC
- TRBJ1-1 - TRBV18 CASSPFTLAQGRVSEATEAFF TGTGCCAGCTCACCGTTTACTCTAGCCCAGGGGAGGGTATCCGAGGCCACTGAAGCTTTCTTT
TRBD1 TRBJ1-2 - TRBV27 CASSGTGGSYGYTF TGTGCCAGCAGCGGGACAGGGGGTAGCTATGGCTACACCTTC
- TRBJ1-2 - TRBV29-1 CSVAGGLGVYYGYTF TGCAGCGTTGCCGGGGGTCTAGGGGTTTACTATGGCTACACCTTC
TRBD1 TRBJ2-2 - TRBV6-5 CAKGTGYPGELFF TGTGCCAAGGGGACAGGGTATCCCGGGGAGCTGTTTTTT
- TRBJ2-7 - TRBV6-6 CASSYRAAEQYF TGTGCCAGCAGTTACCGCGCGGCGGAGCAGTACTTC
- TRBJ2-1 - TRBV7-6 CASSLAGKTGYNEQFF TGTGCCAGCAGCTTAGCAGGCAAAACGGGTTACAATGAGCAGTTCTTC
TRBD2 TRBJ2-5 - TRBV27 CASSFYMGEGETQYF TGTGCCAGCAGTTTTTACATGGGGGAGGGGGAGACCCAGTACTTC
TRBD1 TRBJ2-7 - TRBV5-6 CASSLDHRGHEQYF TGTGCCAGCAGCTTGGATCACAGGGGGCACGAGCAGTACTTC
TRBD2 TRBJ2-7 - TRBV28 CASRATSATPYEQYF TGTGCCAGCAGGGCCACTAGCGCGACTCCCTACGAGCAGTACTTC
- TRBJ2-6 once TRBV18 CASSPPVSGSGANVLTF TGTGCCAGCTCACCACCGGTGTCGGGGTCTGGGGCCAACGTCCTGACTTTC
TRBD1 TRBJ2-3 - TRBV11-3 CASSPGQGLTDTQYF TGTGCCAGCAGCCCCGGACAGGGACTCACAGATACGCAGTATTTT
- TRBJ2-1 - TRBV4-1 CASSQDGGLEQFF TGCGCCAGCAGCCAAGATGGCGGACTTGAGCAGTTCTTC
TRBD1 TRBJ2-2 - TRBV11-2 CASRSGGRTGELFF TGTGCCAGCAGATCAGGGGGCAGGACCGGGGAGCTGTTTTTT
- TRBJ2-7 - TRBV5-6 CASSFSGLRNEQYF TGTGCCAGCAGCTTTTCGGGACTCAGGAACGAGCAGTACTTC
TRBD2 TRBJ2-5 - TRBV11-1 CASSPGLAGGPFETQYF TGTGCCAGCAGCCCGGGACTAGCGGGGGGGCCGTTTGAGACCCAGTACTTC
- TRBJ2-2 - TRBV19 CASSPRGMNTGELFF TGTGCCAGTAGTCCACGGGGAATGAACACCGGGGAGCTGTTTTTT
- TRBJ1-1 - TRBV7-9 CASSRELNTEAFF TGTGCCAGCAGCCGAGAGTTGAACACTGAAGCTTTCTTT
TRBD2 TRBJ2-5 - TRBV9 CASSVGLAGGHETQYF TGTGCCAGCAGCGTAGGGCTAGCGGGGGGGCACGAGACCCAGTACTTC
TRBD1 TRBJ1-1 - TRBV19 CASSIGQGASGMNTEAFF TGTGCCAGTAGTATCGGACAGGGGGCATCTGGAATGAACACTGAAGCTTTCTTT
- TRBJ2-7 - TRBV4-1 CASSQSGGATYEQYF TGCGCCAGCAGCCAAAGTGGGGGGGCCACCTACGAGCAGTACTTC
- TRBJ1-2 - TRBV2 CASRGNYGYTF TGTGCCAGCCGGGGAAACTATGGCTACACCTTC
- TRBJ2-7 - TRBV5-6 CASSLGTFGYEQYF TGTGCCAGCAGCTTGGGGACATTCGGGTACGAGCAGTACTTC
- TRBJ2-1 - TRBV30 CAWRGWGSPSSYNEQFF TGTGCCTGGAGGGGCTGGGGCAGCCCTAGCTCCTACAATGAGCAGTTCTTC